The 3 T cell receptor beta chains below all came from one sample that was sequenced in a study of T cells in Graves' hyperthyroidism and ophthalmopathy. Using RNA transcripts as the source, TCR beta CDR3 regions were amplified. TCR CDR3 underwent first-round RT-PCR with the HTBI primer set. TCRdb analysed the multiplex PCR reads with MiXCR anew, one entry per CDR3 protein. The sample holds 300,000 to 450,000 distinct CDR3 sequences; about 14% are singletons and the top ten take 15% to 20%. The sample was blood. Every receptor here comes from a woman in her twenties or thirties with Graves' ophthalmopathy.

This clonotype was counted at least ten times. The V gene is TRBV7-9, the J gene TRBJ2-6; D is unclear. This CDR3 has 16 amino acids. V lost 0 bases and J lost 1, with 7 bases in between. CDR1 is SEHNR, CDR2 FQNEAQ, per germline (reference sequence). The CDR3 DNA follows: TGTGCCAGCAGCTTAGCCGTGGGATCTGGGGCCAACGTCCTGACTTTC. Its protein product is CASSLAVGSGANVLTF.

The CDR3 reads CASSDWFGSNRQETQYF. In nucleotides, the CDR3 is TGTGCCAGCAGTGATTGGTTCGGGAGCAATCGGCAAGAGACCCAGTACTTC. The V call is TRBV6-1, the J call TRBJ2-5; tentative D call: TRBD2 (6 bases). CDR1 is MNHNS, CDR2 SASEGT, per germline. The ends were cut back, 3 bases at V and 2 bases at J, with 19 bases in the middle. This CDR3 spans 17 amino acids.

This chain connects TRBV27 to TRBJ2-7; 9 nucleotides match TRBD1. Germline CDR1 MNHEY, CDR2 SMNVEV (reference sequence). The trim removed 9 bases at V and 6 bases at J, leaving 15 bases unmatched. The CDR3 runs to 15 residues. The CDR3: CARRMSGTGPGEQYF. CDR3 in DNA: TGTGCCAGGCGGATGAGCGGGACAGGGCCCGGCGAGCAGTACTTC.